Below are 9 T cell receptor beta chains sequenced from a single sample in a study of T cells in tuberculosis. Profiled with immunoSEQ multiplex PCR; TCRdb holds only in-frame clones, not every one. In the table there are tens of thousands of clones, roughly 88% of which are singletons. Cells were sorted from thawed PBMC rested overnight and stained with GMM-loaded CD1B tetramer, viability dye and anti-CD3. C32 glucose monomycolate from Rhodococcus equi was loaded onto the CD1B tetramers. Material for sequencing was CD1b-GMM tetramer-negative cells sorted from PBMCs. The receptors stem from an adult woman with latent tuberculosis.

The chain employs TRBV7-2 and TRBJ2-7; 9 bases match TRBD2. The CDR3 has 15 residues. The V segment lost 5 bases and the J segment 3 bases; nucleotides outside the gene matches: 8. CDR1 and CDR2 from the germline V gene are SGHTA and FQGNSA. CDR3 DNA: TGTGCCAGCAGCCTGGATTCTAGCGGGGACTACGAGCAGTACGTC. Encoded protein: CASSLDSSGDYEQYV.

The rearrangement links TRBV7-9 to TRBJ1-3; the D gene is possibly TRBD1 (6 bases). Germline V lookup: CDR1 SEHNR, CDR2 FQNEAQ (reference sequence). The CDR3 consists of 14 residues. V lost 8 bases and J 4 bases, leaving 15 bases between the germline ends. The CDR3 DNA follows: TGTGCCAGCCGTCAGGGGCCGGGAGGAAACACCATATATTTT. As protein: CASRQGPGGNTIYF.

This clone was seen just once. This chain joins TRBV5-1 and TRBJ1-1; tentative D call: TRBD1 (6 bases). The CDR3 length is 14 residues. CDR1 is SGHRS and CDR2 is YFSETQ in the germline V gene. V was shortened by 1 base and J by 0 bases, with 7 bases between the two germline ends. CDR3 nucleotides: TGCGCCAGCAGCTTGCACAGGGTGAACACTGAAGCTTTCTTT. Translating gives CASSLHRVNTEAFF.

This clone was observed a handful of times. The J gene is TRBJ1-1, the V gene TRBV10-2; 9 nucleotides agree with TRBD1. Germline assignment: CDR1 WSHSY and CDR2 SAAADI. This CDR3 spans 15 amino acids. J was trimmed by 5 bases and V by 4 bases; bases with no gene match: 8. As DNA, the CDR3 is TGCGCCAGCAGTGTCCCAGACAGGGGGATAACTGAAGCTTTCTTT. It yields the protein CASSVPDRGITEAFF.

J is TRBJ2-5 and V is TRBV30; D is unclear. Between the trimmed V and J ends, which lost 3 bases and 4 bases, there was a span of 6 bases. Germline V lookup: CDR1 GTSNPN, CDR2 SVGIG (reference sequence). The CDR3 spans 11 residues. The chain's CDR3 is CAWSERETQYF. The CDR3 nucleotides are TGTGCCTGGAGCGAGCGAGAGACCCAGTACTTC.

The chain has TRBV6-1 and TRBJ2-1; weak D call: TRBD1 (6 bases). The CDR3 runs to 14 residues. V lost 8 bases, J lost 5 bases, and 16 bases lay in between. Germline lookup yields CDR1 MNHNS and CDR2 SASEGT. CDR3 coding DNA: TGTGCCAGCTCTACTCCGGGACACCACAATGAGCAGTTCTTC. Residues: CASSTPGHHNEQFF.

The chain uses TRBV13 and TRBJ2-1; 8 bases fit TRBD1. The CDR3 runs 16 residues. The junction had 14 bases not matched to a gene; V was cut back by 4 bases and J by 9 bases. Germline loops: CDR1 PRHDT, CDR2 FYEKMQ (reference sequence). In DNA form, the CDR3 reads TGTGCCAGCAGCTCACTCCGGGACAGGATGTCCACTGAGCAGTTCTTC. Translated, it gives CASSSLRDRMSTEQFF.

The chain is built from TRBV7-2 and TRBJ2-3; 7 nucleotides match TRBD2. Germline CDR1 is SGHTA and CDR2 is FQGNSA. J was trimmed by 0 bases and V by 2 bases; bases with no gene match: 2. CDR3 length equals 15 residues. The CDR3 DNA is TGTGCCAGCAGCTTAACGGGGGGTAGCACAGATACGCAGTATTTT. This translates into CASSLTGGSTDTQYF.

The chain is built from TRBV5-8 and TRBJ1-6; 9 positions agree with TRBD1. V shed 4 bases, J shed 7 bases, and the junction held 6 bases outside the gene matches. This CDR3 has 15 amino acids. The germline CDR1 and CDR2 sequences are SGHTS and YDEGEE. The CDR3 here is CASSLGQGWNSPLHF. The DNA for the CDR3 is TGTGCCAGCAGCCTAGGACAGGGGTGGAATTCACCCCTCCACTTT.